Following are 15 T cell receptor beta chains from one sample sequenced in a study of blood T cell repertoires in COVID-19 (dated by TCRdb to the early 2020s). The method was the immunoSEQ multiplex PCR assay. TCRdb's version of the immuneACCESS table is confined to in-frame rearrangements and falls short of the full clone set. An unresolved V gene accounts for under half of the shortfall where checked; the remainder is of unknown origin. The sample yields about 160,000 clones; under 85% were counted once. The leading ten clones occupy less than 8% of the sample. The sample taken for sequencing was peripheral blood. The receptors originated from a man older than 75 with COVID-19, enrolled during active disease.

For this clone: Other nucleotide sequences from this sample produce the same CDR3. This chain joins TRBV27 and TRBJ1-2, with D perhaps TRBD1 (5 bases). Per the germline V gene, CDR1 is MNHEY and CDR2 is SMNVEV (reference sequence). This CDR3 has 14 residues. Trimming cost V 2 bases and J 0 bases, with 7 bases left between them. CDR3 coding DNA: TGTGCCAGCAGTTTAACAGGCGCTAACTATGGCTACACCTTC. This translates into CASSLTGANYGYTF.

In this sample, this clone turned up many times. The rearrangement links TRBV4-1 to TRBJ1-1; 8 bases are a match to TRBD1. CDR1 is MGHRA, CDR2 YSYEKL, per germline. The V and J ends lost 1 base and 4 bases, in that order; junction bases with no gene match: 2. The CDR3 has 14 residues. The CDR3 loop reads CASSQGTGSTEAFF. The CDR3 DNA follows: TGCGCCAGCAGCCAAGGGACAGGGTCCACTGAAGCTTTCTTT.

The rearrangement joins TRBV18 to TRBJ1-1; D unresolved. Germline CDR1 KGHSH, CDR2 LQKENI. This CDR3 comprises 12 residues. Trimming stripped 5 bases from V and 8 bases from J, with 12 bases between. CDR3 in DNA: TGTGCCAGCTCAACAGACACCGGAGAAGCTTTCTTT. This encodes CASSTDTGEAFF.

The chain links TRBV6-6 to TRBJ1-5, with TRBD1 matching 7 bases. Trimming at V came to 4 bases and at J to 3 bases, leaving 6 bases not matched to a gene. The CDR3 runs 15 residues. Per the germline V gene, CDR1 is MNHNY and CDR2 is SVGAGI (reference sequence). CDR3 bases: TGTGCCAGCAGTTCCCGGACAGGCTACAATCAGCCCCAGCATTTT. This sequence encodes CASSSRTGYNQPQHF.

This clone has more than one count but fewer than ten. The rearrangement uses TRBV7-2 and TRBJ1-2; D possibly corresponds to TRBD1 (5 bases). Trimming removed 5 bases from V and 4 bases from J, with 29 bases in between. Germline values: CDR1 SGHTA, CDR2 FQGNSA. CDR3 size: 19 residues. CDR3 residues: CASSPLVGVGLQGIYGYTF. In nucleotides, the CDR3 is TGTGCCAGCAGCCCGCTGGTTGGAGTGGGCCTCCAGGGAATCTATGGCTACACCTTC. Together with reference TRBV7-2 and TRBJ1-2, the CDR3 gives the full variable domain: GAGVSQSPSNKVTEKGKDVELRCDPISGHTALYWYRQSLGQGLEFLIYFQGNSAPDKSGLPSDRFSAERTGGSVSTLTIQRTQQEDSAVYLCASSPLVGVGLQGIYGYTFGSGTRLTVV.

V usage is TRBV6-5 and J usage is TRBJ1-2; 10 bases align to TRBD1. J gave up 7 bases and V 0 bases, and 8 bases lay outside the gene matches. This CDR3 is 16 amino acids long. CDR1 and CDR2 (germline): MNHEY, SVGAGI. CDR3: CASSYSRQGAGGGYTF. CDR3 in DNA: TGTGCCAGCAGTTACTCGCGACAGGGGGCAGGAGGTGGCTACACCTTC.

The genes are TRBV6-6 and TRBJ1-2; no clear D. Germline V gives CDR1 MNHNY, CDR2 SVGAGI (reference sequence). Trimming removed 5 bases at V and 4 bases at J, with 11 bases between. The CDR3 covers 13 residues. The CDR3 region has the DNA TGTGCCAGCAGTGACCCCCCGGGCTATGGCTACACCTTC. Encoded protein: CASSDPPGYGYTF.

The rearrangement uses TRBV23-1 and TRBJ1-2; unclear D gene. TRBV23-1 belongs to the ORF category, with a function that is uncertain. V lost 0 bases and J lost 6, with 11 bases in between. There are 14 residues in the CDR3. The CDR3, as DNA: TGCGCCAGCAGTCAATCGCGAGGGAGGGATGGCTACACCTTC. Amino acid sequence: CASSQSRGRDGYTF.

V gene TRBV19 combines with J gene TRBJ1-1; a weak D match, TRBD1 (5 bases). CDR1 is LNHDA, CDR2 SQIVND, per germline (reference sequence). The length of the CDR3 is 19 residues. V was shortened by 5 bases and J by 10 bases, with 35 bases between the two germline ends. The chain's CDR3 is CASSPLRLGKARLWGGAFF. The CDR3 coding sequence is TGTGCCAGTAGTCCCCTCAGACTGGGGAAGGCGAGACTGTGGGGGGGAGCTTTCTTT.

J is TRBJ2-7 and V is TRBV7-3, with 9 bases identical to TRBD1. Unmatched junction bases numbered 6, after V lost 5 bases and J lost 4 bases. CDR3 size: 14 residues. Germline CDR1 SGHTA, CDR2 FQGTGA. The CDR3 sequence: CASSVSGQGYEQYF. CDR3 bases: TGTGCCAGCAGCGTATCGGGACAGGGATACGAGCAGTACTTC.

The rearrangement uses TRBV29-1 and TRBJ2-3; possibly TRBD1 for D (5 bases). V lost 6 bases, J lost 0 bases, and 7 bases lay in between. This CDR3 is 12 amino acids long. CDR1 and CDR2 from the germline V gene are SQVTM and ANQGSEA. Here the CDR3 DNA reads TGCAGCGTGTCAGGGAGCACAGATACGCAGTATTTT. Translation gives CSVSGSTDTQYF.

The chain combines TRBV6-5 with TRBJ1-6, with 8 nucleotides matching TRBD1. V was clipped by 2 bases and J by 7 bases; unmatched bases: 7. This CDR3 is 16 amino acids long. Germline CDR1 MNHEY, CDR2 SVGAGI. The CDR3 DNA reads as TGTGCCAGCAGTTACGGCCGGACAGGGTGGAATTCACCCCTCCACTTT. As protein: CASSYGRTGWNSPLHF.

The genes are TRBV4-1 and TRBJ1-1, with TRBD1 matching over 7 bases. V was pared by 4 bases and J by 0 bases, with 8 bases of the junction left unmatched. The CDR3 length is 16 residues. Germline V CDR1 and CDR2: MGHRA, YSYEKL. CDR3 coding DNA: TGCGCCAGCAGCCGGGGACAGCTGAGGATGAACACTGAAGCTTTCTTT. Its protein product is CASSRGQLRMNTEAFF.

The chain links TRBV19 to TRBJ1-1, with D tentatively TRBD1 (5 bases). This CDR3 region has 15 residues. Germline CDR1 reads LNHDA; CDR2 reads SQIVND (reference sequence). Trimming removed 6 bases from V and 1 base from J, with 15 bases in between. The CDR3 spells CASRGGSAENTEAFF. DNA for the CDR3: TGTGCCAGTAGGGGGGGGTCCGCCGAGAACACTGAAGCTTTCTTT. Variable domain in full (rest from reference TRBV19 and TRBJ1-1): DGGITQSPKYLFRKEGQNVTLSCEQNLNHDAMYWYRQDPGQGLRLIYYSQIVNDFQKGDIAEGYSVSREKKESFPLTVTSAQKNPTAFYLCASRGGSAENTEAFFGQGTRLTVV.

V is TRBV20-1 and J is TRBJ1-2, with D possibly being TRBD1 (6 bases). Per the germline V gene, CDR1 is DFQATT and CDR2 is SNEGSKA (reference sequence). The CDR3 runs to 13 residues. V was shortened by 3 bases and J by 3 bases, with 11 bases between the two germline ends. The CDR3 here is CSASGGRDYGYTF. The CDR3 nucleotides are TGCAGTGCTAGTGGGGGGCGCGACTATGGCTACACCTTC.